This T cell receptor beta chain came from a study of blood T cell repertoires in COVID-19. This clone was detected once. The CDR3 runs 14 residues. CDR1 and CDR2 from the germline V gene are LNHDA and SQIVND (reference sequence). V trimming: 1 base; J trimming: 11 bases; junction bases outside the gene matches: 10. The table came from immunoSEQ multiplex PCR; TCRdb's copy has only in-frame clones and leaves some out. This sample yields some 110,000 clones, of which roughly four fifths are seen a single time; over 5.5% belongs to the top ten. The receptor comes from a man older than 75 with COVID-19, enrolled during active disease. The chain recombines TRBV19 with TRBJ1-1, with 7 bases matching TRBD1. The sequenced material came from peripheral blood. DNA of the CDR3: TGTGCCAGTAGTATAGGACAGGGTTTTTCGAGGGCTTTCTTT. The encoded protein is CASSIGQGFSRAFF.